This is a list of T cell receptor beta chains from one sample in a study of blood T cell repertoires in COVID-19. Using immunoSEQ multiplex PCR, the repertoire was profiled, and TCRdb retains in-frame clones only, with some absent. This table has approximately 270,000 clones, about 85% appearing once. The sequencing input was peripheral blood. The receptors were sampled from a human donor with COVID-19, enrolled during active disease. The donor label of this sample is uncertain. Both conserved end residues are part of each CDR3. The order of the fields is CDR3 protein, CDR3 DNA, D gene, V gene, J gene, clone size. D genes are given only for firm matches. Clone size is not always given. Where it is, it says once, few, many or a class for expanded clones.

CAWSVAGTGGEQYF	TGTGCCTGGAGTGTAGCGGGGACAGGGGGCGAGCAGTACTTC	TRBD1	TRBV30	TRBJ2-7	-
CASSIGHTNTEAFF	TGTGCCAGTAGTATCGGACACACGAACACTGAAGCTTTCTTT	-	TRBV19	TRBJ1-1	-
CASSGTSEGNTIYF	TGTGCCAGCTCCGGGACTTCCGAGGGAAACACCATATATTTT	-	TRBV3-1/TRBV3-2	TRBJ1-3	once
CASTYPGAERELFF	TGTGCCAGCACCTACCCAGGGGCGGAAAGGGAACTGTTTTTT	-	TRBV6-5	TRBJ1-4	-
CASRSPLAGNEKLFF	TGTGCCAGCAGAAGTCCCCTGGCAGGGAACGAAAAACTGTTTTTT	-	TRBV7-6	TRBJ1-4	-
CAISDSRAGGEDTQYF	TGTGCCATCAGTGATTCTCGAGCGGGAGGGGAAGATACGCAGTATTTT	TRBD2	TRBV10-3	TRBJ2-3	-
CASRFERQMEAFF	TGTGCCAGTAGGTTCGAAAGACAGATGGAAGCTTTCTTT	-	TRBV19	TRBJ1-1	-
CASSLPNTGGTSPLHF	TGTGCCAGCAGCTTGCCAAATACAGGGGGTACTTCACCCCTCCACTTT	TRBD1	TRBV5-4	TRBJ1-6	-
CASSLGGPSRTDTQYF	TGTGCCAGCAGCTTAGGGGGCCCGTCCAGGACAGATACGCAGTATTTT	-	TRBV7-9	TRBJ2-3	-
CAWFLGTATPNYGYTF	TGTGCCTGGTTTTTAGGGACAGCTACACCTAACTATGGCTACACCTTC	TRBD1	TRBV30	TRBJ1-2	-
CASSLGTPRNTIYF	TGTGCCAGCAGCTTGGGGACACCCCGAAACACCATATATTTT	-	TRBV5-6	TRBJ1-3	-
CASSLRFRGLIGNTIYF	TGTGCCAGCAGTTTAAGGTTTAGGGGGCTTATCGGAAACACCATATATTTT	TRBD1	TRBV28	TRBJ1-3	-
CASSPDRGSGYTF	TGTGCCAGCAGCCCGGACAGGGGTTCTGGCTACACCTTC	TRBD1	TRBV5-4	TRBJ1-2	-
CASRGGQGWYGYTF	TGTGCCAGCAGAGGGGGACAGGGATGGTATGGCTACACCTTC	TRBD1	TRBV5-6	TRBJ1-2	-
CASSLVTNSNSPLHF	TGTGCCAGCAGCTTAGTGACCAACAGCAATTCACCCCTCCACTTT	-	TRBV11-2	TRBJ1-6	-
CASSSNRGAFF	TGTGCCAGCAGCTCAAACAGGGGAGCTTTCTTT	TRBD1	TRBV28	TRBJ1-1	once
CASSQGFSGGNQETQYF	TGTGCCAGCAGCCAAGGGTTCTCGGGAGGGAACCAAGAGACCCAGTACTTC	TRBD2	TRBV3-1/TRBV3-2	TRBJ2-5	-
CASSSPTGGQGKIRTSGIYEQYF	TGTGCCAGCAGCTCCCCCACAGGGGGCCAGGGGAAAATAAGGACTAGCGGGATCTACGAGCAGTACTTC	TRBD2	TRBV28	TRBJ2-7	-
CATQDSRSNQPQHF	TGTGCCACCCAGGACAGTCGTAGCAATCAGCCCCAGCATTTT	-	TRBV15	TRBJ1-5	-
CARSWSSTVRTYNEQFF	TGTGCCCGGAGTTGGTCTAGCACTGTTAGGACCTACAATGAGCAGTTCTTC	-	TRBV30	TRBJ2-1	once
CATSPEEGALEEKLFF	TGTGCCACCAGCCCAGAGGAGGGGGCTCTCGAGGAAAAACTGTTTTTT	TRBD1	TRBV15	TRBJ1-4	once
CASSQGGGQGGDNQPQHF	TGCGCCAGCAGCCAAGGTGGGGGACAGGGAGGGGATAATCAGCCCCAGCATTTT	TRBD1	TRBV4-3	TRBJ1-5	-
CASSIYGQGNSPLHF	TGTGCCAGTAGTATATACGGACAGGGAAATTCACCCCTCCACTTT	TRBD1	TRBV19	TRBJ1-6	-
CASSSPPGTSGRPGEQFF	TGTGCCAGCAGCTCACCGCCCGGGACTAGCGGTCGGCCGGGGGAGCAGTTCTTC	TRBD2	TRBV27	TRBJ2-1	-
CASSWAEATYEQYF	TGTGCCAGCAGCTGGGCGGAGGCAACCTACGAGCAGTACTTC	-	TRBV21-1	TRBJ2-7	-
CASSPKGQPLYGYTF	TGTGCCAGCAGTCCAAAGGGACAGCCTCTCTATGGCTACACCTTC	TRBD1	TRBV28	TRBJ1-2	few
CASSEEGTGAYEQYF	TGTGCCAGCAGTGAAGAGGGGACAGGGGCCTACGAGCAGTACTTC	TRBD1	TRBV2	TRBJ2-7	-
CASSFTGDTDTQYF	TGCGCCAGCAGCTTCACGGGGGACACAGATACGCAGTATTTT	-	TRBV5-1	TRBJ2-3	once
CASSPEGLQGGELFF	TGCGCCAGCAGCCCGGAGGGACTCCAGGGCGGGGAGCTGTTTTTT	-	TRBV4-3	TRBJ2-2	-
CASTASGVNTEAFF	TGTGCCAGCACCGCGTCGGGGGTGAACACTGAAGCTTTCTTT	-	TRBV7-8	TRBJ1-1	once
CASSPGTTLPDTQYF	TGTGCCAGCAGCCCCGGGACTACCTTGCCGGATACGCAGTATTTT	TRBD2	TRBV7-3	TRBJ2-3	-
CASSPPGFSGDTQYF	TGCGCCAGCAGCCCGCCGGGTTTCTCTGGGGATACGCAGTATTTT	-	TRBV5-1	TRBJ2-3	few
CASRLAGGGNGELFF	TGTGCCAGCAGGCTAGCGGGAGGAGGAAACGGGGAGCTGTTTTTT	TRBD2	TRBV7-2	TRBJ2-2	few
CASSKARADTQYF	TGTGCCAGTAGTAAGGCCAGGGCAGATACGCAGTATTTT	-	TRBV19	TRBJ2-3	few
CASSIENPDTQYF	TGTGCCAGCAGTATAGAGAACCCAGATACGCAGTATTTT	-	TRBV28	TRBJ2-3	-
CASSFDRGVTGRDQPQHF	TGTGCCAGCAGCTTTGATCGTGGGGTAACAGGGAGGGATCAGCCCCAGCATTTT	-	TRBV12-1	TRBJ1-5	-
CASSTRRGTTNEKLFF	TGTGCCAGCAGCACTCGCAGGGGAACAACTAATGAAAAACTGTTTTTT	-	TRBV9	TRBJ1-4	-
CASSSSTSPGAEAFF	TGTGCCAGCAGTTCCTCCACATCCCCCGGGGCTGAAGCTTTCTTT	-	TRBV28	TRBJ1-1	-
CASSKALRQRTGWGSPLHF	TGTGCCAGCAGCAAAGCCCTGAGACAGCGGACAGGATGGGGGTCACCCCTCCACTTT	-	TRBV21-1	TRBJ1-6	-
CASSQDLPGLASILSYEQYF	TGCGCCAGCAGCCAAGACCTTCCGGGACTAGCGTCAATCCTCTCCTACGAGCAGTACTTC	TRBD2	TRBV4-3	TRBJ2-7	-
CASSQDWRDYGYTF	TGCGCCAGCAGCCAAGATTGGAGGGACTATGGCTACACCTTC	-	TRBV4-3	TRBJ1-2	-
CASRIAGGPGEQFF	TGTGCCAGCAGGATAGCGGGAGGGCCCGGTGAGCAGTTCTTC	TRBD2	TRBV7-2	TRBJ2-1	-
CASSLAGETEAFF	TGCGCCAGCAGCTTGGCCGGGGAAACTGAAGCTTTCTTT	-	TRBV5-1	TRBJ1-1	-
CASSISGRGNTEAFF	TGTGCCAGTAGTATTTCCGGCAGGGGGAACACTGAAGCTTTCTTT	-	TRBV19	TRBJ1-1	-
CSASWQENTGELFF	TGCAGTGCTAGTTGGCAGGAAAACACCGGGGAGCTGTTTTTT	-	TRBV20-1	TRBJ2-2	-